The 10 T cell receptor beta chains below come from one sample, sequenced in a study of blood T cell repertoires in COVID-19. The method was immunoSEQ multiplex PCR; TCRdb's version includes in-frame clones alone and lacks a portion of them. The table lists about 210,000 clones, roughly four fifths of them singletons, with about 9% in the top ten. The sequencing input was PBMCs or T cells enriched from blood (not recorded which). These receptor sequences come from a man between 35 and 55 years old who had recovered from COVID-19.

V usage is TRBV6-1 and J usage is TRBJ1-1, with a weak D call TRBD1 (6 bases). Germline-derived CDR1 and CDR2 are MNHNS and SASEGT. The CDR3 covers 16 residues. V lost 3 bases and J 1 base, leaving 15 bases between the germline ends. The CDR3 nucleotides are TGTGCCAGCAGTGACCCTAACAGGGAGAGGAACACTGAAGCTTTCTTT. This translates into CASSDPNRERNTEAFF.

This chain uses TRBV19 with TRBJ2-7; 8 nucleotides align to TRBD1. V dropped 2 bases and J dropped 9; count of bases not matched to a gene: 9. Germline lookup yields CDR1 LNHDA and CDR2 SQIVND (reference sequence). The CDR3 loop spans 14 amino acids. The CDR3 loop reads CASSITGGARGQYF. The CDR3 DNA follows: TGTGCCAGTAGTATAACAGGGGGAGCCCGGGGGCAGTACTTC. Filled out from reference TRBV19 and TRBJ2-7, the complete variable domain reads DGGITQSPKYLFRKEGQNVTLSCEQNLNHDAMYWYRQDPGQGLRLIYYSQIVNDFQKGDIAEGYSVSREKKESFPLTVTSAQKNPTAFYLCASSITGGARGQYFGPGTRLTVT.

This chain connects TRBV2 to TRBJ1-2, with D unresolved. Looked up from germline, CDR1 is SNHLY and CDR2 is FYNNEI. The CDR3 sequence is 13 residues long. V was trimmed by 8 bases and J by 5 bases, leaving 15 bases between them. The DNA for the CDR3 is TGTGCCAGCGCCAATCGCCCCGGGTATGGCTACACCTTC. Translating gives CASANRPGYGYTF.

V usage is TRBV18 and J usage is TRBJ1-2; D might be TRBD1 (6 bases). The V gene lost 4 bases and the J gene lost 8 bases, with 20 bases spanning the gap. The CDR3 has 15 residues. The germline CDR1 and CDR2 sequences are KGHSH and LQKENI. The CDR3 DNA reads TGTGCCAGCTCACTCACATCGGACAGCCGGTGGGGCTACACCTTC. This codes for CASSLTSDSRWGYTF.

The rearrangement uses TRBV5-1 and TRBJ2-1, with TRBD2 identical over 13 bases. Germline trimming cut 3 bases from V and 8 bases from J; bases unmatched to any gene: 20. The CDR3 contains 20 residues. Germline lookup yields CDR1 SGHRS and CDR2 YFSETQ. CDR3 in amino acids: CASSWKTSGGPTRMSYEQFF. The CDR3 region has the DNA TGCGCCAGCAGCTGGAAGACTAGCGGGGGGCCGACCCGTATGTCGTATGAGCAGTTCTTC.

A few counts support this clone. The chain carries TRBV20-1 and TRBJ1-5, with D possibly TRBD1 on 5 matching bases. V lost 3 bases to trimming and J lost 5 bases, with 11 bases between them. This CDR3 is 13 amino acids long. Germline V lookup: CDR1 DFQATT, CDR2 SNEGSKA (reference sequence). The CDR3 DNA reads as TGCAGTGCTAGTTCGTGGGGGGATCAGCCCCAGCATTTT. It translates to CSASSWGDQPQHF.

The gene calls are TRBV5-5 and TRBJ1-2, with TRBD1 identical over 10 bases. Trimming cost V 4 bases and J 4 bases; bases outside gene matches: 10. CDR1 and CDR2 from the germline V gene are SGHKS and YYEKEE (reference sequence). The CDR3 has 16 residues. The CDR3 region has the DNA TGTGCCAGCAGCCCCGGCGGGGACAGGGGCATCTATGGCTACACCTTC. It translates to CASSPGGDRGIYGYTF.

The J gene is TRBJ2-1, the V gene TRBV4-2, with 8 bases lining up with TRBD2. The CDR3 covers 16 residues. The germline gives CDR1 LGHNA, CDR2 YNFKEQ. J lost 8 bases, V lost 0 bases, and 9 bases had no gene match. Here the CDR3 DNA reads TGTGCCAGCAGCCAAGATTTTTCGGCGGGAGGATATGAGCAGTTCTTC. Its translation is CASSQDFSAGGYEQFF.

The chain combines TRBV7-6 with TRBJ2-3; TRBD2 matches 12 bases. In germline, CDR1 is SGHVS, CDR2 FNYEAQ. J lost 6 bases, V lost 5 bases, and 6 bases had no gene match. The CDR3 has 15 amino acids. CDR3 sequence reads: CASSARLAGDDTQYF. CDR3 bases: TGTGCCAGCAGCGCCCGACTAGCGGGGGACGATACGCAGTATTTT.

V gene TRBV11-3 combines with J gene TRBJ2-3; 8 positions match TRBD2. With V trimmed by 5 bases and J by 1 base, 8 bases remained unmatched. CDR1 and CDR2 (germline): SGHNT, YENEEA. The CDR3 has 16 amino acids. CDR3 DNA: TGTGCCAGCAGCGTAAGTCGGGGGGGCCGCACAGATACGCAGTATTTT. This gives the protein CASSVSRGGRTDTQYF.